This T cell receptor (beta chain) comes out of a study of a mutant IDH1 vaccine in newly diagnosed glioma. About the study: Patients underwent eight vaccinations, which took place in weeks 1, 3, 5, 7, 11, 15, 19 and 23. The sex distribution of treated patients was about 62% male and approximately 40% female, with a mean age of 40.4 years. Study-wide results and caveats: Vaccination elicited immune responses in approximately 92% of patients.

Method: immunoSEQ multiplex PCR; TCRdb's copy keeps in-frame clones and lacks some. The sample has approximately 25,000 clones, 60% to 80% seen once. Stated time point: week 5, during vaccination. With topical imiquimod, each dose of the vaccine consisted of 300 ug of mutant IDH1 20-mer peptide. Germline V lookup: CDR1 LNHDA, CDR2 SQIVND (reference sequence). This CDR3 region has 12 residues. Trimming cost V 3 bases and J 5 bases, with 4 bases left between them. This clone was detected a few times. The antigen is not known. The sample was PBMCs, taken from a glioma patient whose treatment included an IDH1 peptide vaccine. This chain connects TRBV19 to TRBJ2-2; D unclear. The receptor comes from a man aged 35-49 years with glioma. In DNA, the CDR3 is TGTGCCAGTAGTATGTTAACCGGGGAGCTGTTTTTT. Translating gives CASSMLTGELFF.